What follows are 7 T cell receptor beta chains derived from one specimen sequenced in a study of tissue T cells after allogeneic stem cell transplantation. Data came from immunoSEQ multiplex PCR; TCRdb stores just in-frame clones and leaves some out. This sample yields 8,700 or so clones, of which roughly half are seen a single time; roughly 7.1% belongs to the top ten. This sample's time point: mouse harvest day 7 after allogeneic transplant. Tail vein injection delivered 10^7 T-cell-depleted bone marrow cells and 10^6 splenic CD5+ T cells. Sequenced material: gut tissue. These receptors were collected from a female BALB/c mouse given C57BL/6 T cells with graft-versus-host disease after an allogeneic hematopoietic cell transplant.

Turning to this clone: Mouse names are used for the genes. The CDR3 end is not reached by the read, which stops 1 residue before it; the germline J gene fills it in. The chain joins TRBV12-2 to TRBJ2-5; 9 bases are a match to TRBD1. The trim removed 0 bases at V and 6 bases at J, leaving 3 bases unmatched. The CDR3 has 14 residues. Germline CDR1 reads SGHLS; CDR2 reads HYDKME. CDR3 region: CASSLGQGRDTQYF. CDR3 DNA, as far as it was read: TGTGCCAGCTCTCTCGGACAGGGGAGGGACACCCAGTAC.

This clone came up a few times. Gene names are mouse gene names. The read finishes 1 residue shy of the CDR3 end, and the germline J gene is used to complete it. This chain connects TRBV23 to TRBJ2-5; the table's D call, TRBD1, was not checked against the DNA. The length of the CDR3 is 16 residues. Germline CDR1 is KGHTA and CDR2 is FQNQQP. CDR3 sequence: CSSSPGTGGGQDTQYF. CDR3 DNA (partial): TGCTCCAGCAGCCCCGGGACAGGGGGCGGCCAAGACACCCAGTAC.

The table lists this clone with a few counts. All gene names here are mouse names. The read stops 1 residue short of the end of the CDR3; the missing end is completed from the germline J gene. This sequence joins TRBV26 and TRBJ1-4, with D possibly being TRBD1 (5 bases). Trimming took off 4 bases at V and 3 bases at J, with 12 bases between the two ends. There are 15 residues in the CDR3. The V gene's germline CDR1 is KGHPV and CDR2 FQNQEV (reference sequence). The CDR3 loop is CASSRQGGTNERLFF. The part of the CDR3 DNA that was read is TGTGCCAGCAGTCGCCAGGGAGGGACCAACGAAAGATTATTT.

Notes on this clone: Gene names and germline match the mouse. The missing CDR3 end, 1 residue past where the read stops, is filled in from the germline J gene. The chain combines TRBV12-2 with TRBJ2-3; no definite D call. Between the trimmed V and J ends, which lost 0 bases and 0 bases, there was a span of 6 bases. The CDR3 is 14 amino acids. Germline V gene sequence: CDR1 SGHLS, CDR2 HYDKME. CDR3 loop: CASSLANSAETLYF. The part of the CDR3 DNA that was read is TGTGCCAGCTCTCTCGCCAATAGTGCAGAAACGCTGTAT.

In its sample, this clone was seen a few times. Gene names and germline match the mouse. Read data end 1 residue before the CDR3 end; the end is taken from the germline J gene. The chain recombines TRBV26 with TRBJ2-1; no clear D gene. The CDR3 is 14 amino acids. V lost 0 bases and J lost 3, with 6 bases in between. CDR1 KGHPV and CDR2 FQNQEV come from the germline V gene (reference sequence). Incomplete CDR3 DNA: TGTGCCAGCAGTCTGTCTTACAGCTATGCTGAGCAGTTC. This sequence encodes CASSLSYSYAEQF. The entire CDR3 reads CASSLSYSYAEQFF.

A note on this clone: Gene names and germline match the mouse. The read finishes 1 residue shy of the CDR3 end, and the germline J gene is used to complete it. The chain joins TRBV23 to TRBJ2-3; the table's D call of TRBD2 was not tested on the DNA. CDR3 length equals 12 residues. Germline V gene lookup returns CDR1 KGHTA and CDR2 FQNQQP. The CDR3 bases that were read are TGCTCCAGCAGGCGACTGGGAGAAACGCTGTAT. It translates to CSSRRLGETLY. The full CDR3 protein reads CSSRRLGETLYF.

Concerning this clone: The germline and genes are mouse ones. The CDR3 end lies 1 residue beyond the end of the read and is filled in from the germline J gene. The J gene is TRBJ2-4, the V gene TRBV26; D is perhaps TRBD2 (6 bases). V gave up 2 bases and J gave up 7 bases, with 7 bases separating them. CDR3 size: 12 residues. Germline lookup yields CDR1 KGHPV and CDR2 FQNQEV (reference sequence). The covered CDR3 bases are TGTGCCAGCAGTCTGGACTGGTACACCTTGTAC. Its protein is CASSLDWYTLY. The CDR3 reads in full as CASSLDWYTLYF.